This entry concerns a single T cell receptor (beta chain). The record originates from a study of shared clonotypes between healthy human individuals. Losses at the gene ends were 10 bases for V and 2 bases for J; bases not matched to a gene: 12. The CDR3 loop spans 15 amino acids. Germline V CDR1 and CDR2: LNHDA, SQIVND (reference sequence). This table comes from immunoSEQ multiplex PCR, and its TCRdb copy is limited to in-frame clones, with some not included. The sample includes millions of clones, roughly 95% of them seen just once. This receptor was obtained from a man aged 18 to 29 in good health. V gene TRBV19 combines with J gene TRBJ2-3; 7 bases map to TRBD2. Sequenced sample: naive CD4+ T cells sorted from blood. Regarding subset: CD45RA+ positively selected. The CDR3 DNA reads TGTGCCACAAAAACGCGGGGGTCGGACACAGATACGCAGTATTTT. Translating gives CATKTRGSDTDTQYF.